This TCR beta chain originates from a study of OX40 agonist ivuxolimab in advanced cancers. Unmatched junction bases numbered 6, after V lost 5 bases and J lost 3 bases. Germline V gene data show CDR1 as LNHDA and CDR2 as SQIVND (reference sequence). This CDR3 contains 16 residues. Some clones are missing from TCRdb's copy, which holds only in-frame ones; the method was immunoSEQ multiplex PCR. The top ten clones hold roughly 8% of a sample with around 38,000 clones, 82% of them seen once. The J gene is TRBJ2-7, the V gene TRBV19; 14 positions agree with TRBD2. The TCR originated in an adult with an advanced solid tumor such as melanoma, head and neck, liver or kidney cancer. Sequencing was performed on CD4+ or CD8+ T cells sorted from blood, taken in a trial of the OX40 agonist ivuxolimab. This CDR3 reads CASSPGLAGVFYEQYF. CDR3 DNA sequence: TGTGCCAGTAGTCCGGGACTAGCGGGAGTGTTCTACGAGCAGTACTTC.